The 23 T cell receptor beta chains reported below all come from one sample, sequenced in a study of blood T cell repertoires in COVID-19. Some clones are missing from TCRdb's copy, which holds only in-frame ones; the method was immunoSEQ multiplex PCR. The data show about 51,000 clones, approximately 78% seen once. Material for sequencing was peripheral blood. The receptor set was obtained from a human donor with acute or convalescent COVID-19. The donor label of this sample is uncertain.

The chain couples TRBV5-1 to TRBJ1-1; no definite D call. V was clipped by 6 bases and J by 2 bases, with 5 bases between them. CDR3 length: 11 residues. Germline V CDR1 and CDR2: SGHRS, YFSETQ. The CDR3 DNA sequence: TGCGCCAGCACCCAAAACACTGAAGCTTTCTTT. It specifies CASTQNTEAFF.

CDR3 region: CASSQNRANTEAFF. DNA for the CDR3: TGTGCCAGCAGCCAAAACAGGGCGAACACTGAAGCTTTCTTT. The chain joins TRBV14 to TRBJ1-1, with D possibly matching TRBD1 (6 bases). The CDR3 runs 14 residues. V gave up 2 bases and J gave up 1 base, with 8 bases separating them. Germline CDR1 reads SGHDN; CDR2 reads FVKESK.

V is TRBV7-2 and J is TRBJ2-3, with 9 bases fitting TRBD2. With V trimmed by 10 bases and J by 2 bases, 7 bases remained unmatched. This CDR3 has 14 amino acids. Germline CDR1 and CDR2: SGHTA and FQGNSA. The CDR3 DNA reads as TGTGCCATCGGCGCGGGGGGGACCACAGATACGCAGTATTTT. This encodes CAIGAGGTTDTQYF.

The chain is built from TRBV27 and TRBJ2-2, with TRBD2 matching 8 bases. With V trimmed by 7 bases and J by 3 bases, 7 bases remained unmatched. This CDR3 comprises 15 residues. CDR1 and CDR2 from the germline V gene are MNHEY and SMNVEV (reference sequence). CDR3 sequence reads: CASTPGGADTGELFF. The CDR3 coding sequence is TGTGCCAGCACCCCCGGGGGGGCGGACACCGGGGAGCTGTTTTTT.

This chain joins TRBV3-1 (or the pseudogene TRBV3-2) and TRBJ2-7; 8 nucleotides match TRBD2. Germline CDR1 reads LGHDT; CDR2 reads YNNKEL (reference sequence). The V segment lost 4 bases and the J segment 2 bases; nucleotides outside the gene matches: 7. CDR3 length equals 15 residues. CDR3 protein: CASSLNAGGTYEQYF. The CDR3 DNA sequence: TGTGCCAGCAGCCTAAATGCGGGGGGTACCTACGAGCAGTACTTC.

The J gene is TRBJ2-3, the V gene TRBV28; no definite D call. This CDR3 has 14 residues. Trimming stripped 7 bases from V and 0 bases from J, with 11 bases between. Per germline, CDR1 MDHEN and CDR2 SYDVKM. The CDR3 DNA follows: TGTGCCAGCAATTGGCTGACTAGCACAGATACGCAGTATTTT. This sequence encodes CASNWLTSTDTQYF.

This chain joins TRBV5-8 and TRBJ2-7; perhaps TRBD1 as D (6 bases). V lost 4 bases to trimming and J lost 2 bases, with 10 bases between them. The CDR3 totals 13 residues. The V gene's germline CDR1 is SGHTS and CDR2 YDEGEE. CDR3 nucleotides: TGTGCCAGCAGCAACAGGGTTACCTACGAGCAGTACTTC. Its protein product is CASSNRVTYEQYF.

The chain is built from TRBV4-1 and TRBJ1-1; D ambiguous. Germline V gene lookup returns CDR1 MGHRA and CDR2 YSYEKL. The V and J ends lost 4 bases and 1 base respectively, with 7 bases between them. This CDR3 has 13 residues. In nucleotides, the CDR3 is TGCGCCAGCAGCCTTCGTCCGAACACTGAAGCTTTCTTT. Its translation: CASSLRPNTEAFF.

The genes are TRBV29-1 and TRBJ1-2; TRBD1 agrees at 11 bases. J gave up 5 bases and V 7 bases, and 3 bases lay outside the gene matches. The CDR3 is 12 residues long. Germline assignment: CDR1 SQVTM and CDR2 ANQGSEA. The CDR3 loop is CSGGQGAYGYTF. The DNA for the CDR3 is TGCAGCGGTGGACAGGGGGCTTATGGCTACACCTTC.

In its sample, this clone was seen a few times. J is TRBJ2-6 and V is TRBV11-3, with D perhaps matching TRBD1 (5 bases). The V gene lost 2 bases and the J gene lost 0 bases, with 17 bases spanning the gap. The CDR3 runs 19 residues. Germline V CDR1 and CDR2: SGHNT, YENEEA. The CDR3 coding sequence is TGTGCCAGCAGCTTATGGGCTGGGGCCGACAGCTCTGGGGCCAACGTCCTGACTTTC. This translates into CASSLWAGADSSGANVLTF.

This sequence joins TRBV11-2 and TRBJ1-1; D remains unclear. CDR1 SGHAT and CDR2 FQNNGV come from the germline V gene. The CDR3 covers 12 residues. Trimming cost V 2 bases and J 5 bases, with 6 bases left between them. DNA for the CDR3: TGTGCCAGCAGCTTATCTTTTACTGAAGCTTTCTTT. Its translation: CASSLSFTEAFF.

The genes are TRBV7-3 and TRBJ1-2; TRBD1 matches at 9 bases. This CDR3 has 12 residues. The junction had 7 bases not matched to a gene; V was cut back by 5 bases and J by 12 bases. The germline gives CDR1 SGHTA, CDR2 FQGTGA. For the CDR3, the DNA is TGTGCCAGCAGCCCTTACAGGGACAGGGACACCTTC. The encoded protein is CASSPYRDRDTF.

This clone was found once. V and J are TRBV11-3 and TRBJ2-1, with D possibly TRBD1 on 5 matching bases. Germline CDR1 reads SGHNT; CDR2 reads YENEEA. Trimming shortened V by 1 base and J by 4 bases, and 14 bases separated the two germline ends. This CDR3 contains 16 residues. This chain's CDR3 is CASSLGTPGPYNEQFF. The CDR3 bases are TGTGCCAGCAGCTTAGGGACACCCGGACCTTACAATGAGCAGTTCTTC.

The J gene is TRBJ1-6, the V gene TRBV7-2, with 11 nucleotides matching TRBD1. This CDR3 is 16 amino acids long. Germline CDR1 SGHTA, CDR2 FQGNSA. V lost 0 bases, J lost 7 bases, and 2 bases stayed unmatched. In DNA, the CDR3 is TGTGCCAGCAGCTTAGCCGGACAGGGGGCGAATTCACCCCTCCACTTT. Amino acid sequence: CASSLAGQGANSPLHF.

This clone was recorded only once. This chain links TRBV7-2 with TRBJ1-1; 9 bases are a match to TRBD1. The length of the CDR3 is 15 residues. The germline gives CDR1 SGHTA, CDR2 FQGNSA. J gave up 7 bases and V 1 base, and 7 bases lay outside the gene matches. Here the CDR3 reads CASSLGLPGQGEAFF. The CDR3 bases are TGTGCCAGCAGCTTAGGCCTTCCGGGACAGGGTGAAGCTTTCTTT.

The chain is built from TRBV27 and TRBJ2-5, with D perhaps matching TRBD2 (7 bases). V was clipped by 5 bases and J by 6 bases, with 13 bases between them. In germline, CDR1 is MNHEY, CDR2 SMNVEV (reference sequence). The CDR3 loop spans 13 amino acids. The CDR3 DNA sequence: TGTGCCAGCAGTCGAGGGGGGGGAAAGACCCAGTACTTC. Protein product: CASSRGGGKTQYF.

The rearrangement links TRBV9 to TRBJ1-4; D uncertain. The ends were cut back, 4 bases at V and 8 bases at J, with 21 bases in the middle. CDR1 SGDLS and CDR2 YYNGEE come from the germline V gene. This CDR3 region has 16 residues. CDR3 coding DNA: TGTGCCAGCAGCCCAGCGGGTGCACCATCGGAAGAAAAACTGTTTTTT. It encodes CASSPAGAPSEEKLFF.

The gene calls are TRBV5-1 and TRBJ2-1; TRBD2 agrees at 8 bases. This CDR3 has 14 residues. Trimming took 6 bases from V and 9 from J; bases not matched to a gene: 11. Germline CDR1 SGHRS, CDR2 YFSETQ. The CDR3 DNA sequence: TGCGCCAGCACCGGGGAAGCGGGGGACGGTGAGCAGTTCTTC. It translates to CASTGEAGDGEQFF. The full variable domain, its missing parts supplied by reference TRBV5-1 and TRBJ2-1, is KAGVTQTPRYLIKTRGQQVTLSCSPISGHRSVSWYQQTPGQGLQFLFEYFSETQRNKGNFPGRFSGRQFSNSRSEMNVSTLELGDSALYLCASTGEAGDGEQFFGPGTRLTVL.

This chain links TRBV7-3 with TRBJ2-7; perhaps TRBD2 as D (6 bases). The germline CDR1 and CDR2 sequences are SGHTA and FQGTGA. V lost 1 base and J lost 6, with 19 bases in between. The CDR3 loop spans 16 amino acids. In DNA form, the CDR3 reads TGTGCCAGCAGCTTAAAGTCGGGGGACCTCCCGGGCGAGCAGTACTTC. Translated: CASSLKSGDLPGEQYF.

This chain joins TRBV5-1 and TRBJ2-1; 7 nucleotides line up with TRBD2. The CDR3 is 15 residues long. Germline V gives CDR1 SGHRS, CDR2 YFSETQ. Trimming removed 4 bases from V and 5 bases from J; junction bases left unmatched: 9. The CDR3 reads CASSTRLAGHNEQFF. DNA of the CDR3: TGCGCCAGCAGCACTCGTTTAGCGGGCCACAATGAGCAGTTCTTC. The variable domain in full, completed from reference TRBV5-1 and TRBJ2-1, reads KAGVTQTPRYLIKTRGQQVTLSCSPISGHRSVSWYQQTPGQGLQFLFEYFSETQRNKGNFPGRFSGRQFSNSRSEMNVSTLELGDSALYLCASSTRLAGHNEQFFGPGTRLTVL.

This chain connects TRBV27 to TRBJ2-7; 7 bases agree with TRBD1. Per germline, CDR1 MNHEY and CDR2 SMNVEV (reference sequence). V lost 10 bases and J lost 1; bases outside the gene matches: 13. The CDR3 has 15 amino acids. CDR3 in DNA: TGTGCCAATACCCGGACAGGTTCTACATCCTACGAGCAGTACTTC. Its protein product is CANTRTGSTSYEQYF.

This clone was detected a few times. The chain uses TRBV11-1 and TRBJ1-1; the D gene is possibly TRBD1 (6 bases). Germline V lookup: CDR1 SGHAT, CDR2 FQDESV (reference sequence). Deletions cut 7 bases from V and 6 bases from J, with 12 bases between. The CDR3 runs to 12 residues. The CDR3 DNA reads as TGTGCCAGCAAAATACAGGGCTCTGAAGCTTTCTTT. It codes for CASKIQGSEAFF.

V is TRBV18 and J is TRBJ2-7; no reliable D call. Trimming cost V 6 bases and J 1 base, with 10 bases left between them. The CDR3 has 13 amino acids. Per germline, CDR1 KGHSH and CDR2 LQKENI. CDR3 sequence reads: CASSLADSYEQYF. The CDR3 coding sequence is TGTGCCAGCTCTCTGGCGGATTCCTACGAGCAGTACTTC.